The 14 T cell receptor beta chains in this list originate from one sample, sequenced in a study of T cell changes during pregnancy in multiple sclerosis. The assay was immunoSEQ multiplex PCR, and TCRdb's table has in-frame clones only and misses some. The sample holds about 40,000 clones, approximately 91% seen once. What was sequenced was PBMCs (not recorded whether the cells were cultured). The receptors were gathered from a female donor with multiple sclerosis, enrolled in a pregnancy study.

This chain uses TRBV2 with TRBJ2-3; 8 nucleotides line up with TRBD2. This CDR3 contains 14 residues. The germline CDR1 and CDR2 sequences are SNHLY and FYNNEI. The V and J ends lost 5 bases and 1 base, in that order; junction bases with no gene match: 2. CDR3 in DNA: TGTGCCAGCAGTCTAGCGGGTGGCACAGATACGCAGTATTTT. Encoded protein: CASSLAGGTDTQYF.

Of note for this clone: Possible read error: a much larger clone is one base away. The V and J genes are TRBV7-3 and TRBJ2-3; perhaps TRBD2 as D (6 bases). Trimming shortened V by 1 base and J by 5 bases, and 13 bases separated the two germline ends. CDR1 is SGHTA and CDR2 is FQGTGA in the germline V gene. This CDR3 has 15 residues. This chain's CDR3 is CASSLMASDIDTQYF. The CDR3 DNA follows: TGTGCCAGCAGCTTAATGGCTAGCGATATAGATACGCAGTATTTT.

This rearrangement joins TRBV19 to TRBJ2-7; 12 bases line up with TRBD1. Germline V gene lookup returns CDR1 LNHDA and CDR2 SQIVND (reference sequence). The length of the CDR3 is 15 residues. V shed 10 bases and J 6 bases; nucleotides not matched to a gene: 13. CDR3: CATGNSGTGGFEQYF. The DNA of the CDR3 is TGTGCCACTGGGAACTCCGGGACAGGGGGCTTCGAGCAGTACTTC.

This chain links TRBV7-9 with TRBJ1-1, with D unresolved. The CDR3 spans 15 residues. Trimming took off 4 bases at V and 1 base at J, with 13 bases between the two ends. The germline CDR1 and CDR2 sequences are SEHNR and FQNEAQ (reference sequence). CDR3 bases: TGTGCCAGCAGCTCTTTCGCTGAAGAGAACACTGAAGCTTTCTTT. Its protein is CASSSFAEENTEAFF.

This chain joins TRBV10-1 and TRBJ2-7; TRBD2 aligns across 8 bases. Looked up from germline, CDR1 is WNHNN and CDR2 is SYGVQD (reference sequence). This CDR3 contains 15 residues. V lost 0 bases and J lost 5; bases outside the gene matches: 6. The DNA for the CDR3 is TGCGCCAGCAGTGAGTCCAGACTAGCGAAAGACGAGCAGTACTTC. Translated: CASSESRLAKDEQYF.

In this sample, this clone turned up a few times. The J gene is TRBJ1-4, the V gene TRBV21-1; whether TRBD1, the table's D call, matches the DNA was not checked. TRBV21-1 is a recognized pseudogene. The CDR3 is made up of 18 amino acids. This chain's CDR3 is CASSTTGTGQGGGEKLFF. The CDR3 DNA sequence: TGTGCCAGCAGCACTACCGGGACAGGGCAGGGGGGTGGTGAAAAACTGTTTTTT.

The chain recombines TRBV27 with TRBJ2-3; D gene unclear. Trimming removed 3 bases at V and 3 bases at J, with 22 bases between. CDR3 length equals 18 residues. CDR1 is MNHEY and CDR2 is SMNVEV in the germline V gene (reference sequence). This chain's CDR3 is CASSFLSGFEWETDTQYF. For the CDR3, the DNA is TGTGCCAGCAGTTTCTTATCCGGGTTTGAGTGGGAAACAGATACGCAGTATTTT.

V is TRBV7-2 and J is TRBJ2-3; D is perhaps TRBD1 or TRBD2 (7 bases each). Germline V gene sequence: CDR1 SGHTA, CDR2 FQGNSA. This CDR3 is 15 amino acids long. Trimming took off 3 bases at V and 4 bases at J, with 14 bases between the two ends. The CDR3 here is CASSFIRGRADTQYF. The CDR3 DNA is TGTGCCAGCAGCTTTATCAGGGGGAGGGCAGATACGCAGTATTTT.

The rearrangement uses TRBV4-1 and TRBJ1-5; TRBD1 might be the D (5 bases). The CDR3 is 16 residues long. Trimming stripped 4 bases from V and 0 bases from J, with 13 bases between. Looked up from germline, CDR1 is MGHRA and CDR2 is YSYEKL. CDR3 region: CASSPQPGISNQPQHF. DNA for the CDR3: TGCGCCAGCAGCCCCCAGCCAGGGATTAGCAATCAGCCCCAGCATTTT.

This clone showed up just once. The sample holds other DNA sequences that translate to the same CDR3. The rearrangement links TRBV30 to TRBJ2-7, with D possibly being TRBD2 (7 bases). CDR3 length equals 12 residues. Trimming took off 4 bases at V and 6 bases at J, with 13 bases between the two ends. Germline V gene data show CDR1 as GTSNPN and CDR2 as SVGIG (reference sequence). This chain's CDR3 is CAWTSGGPEQYF. The CDR3 DNA sequence: TGTGCCTGGACCTCGGGGGGCCCCGAGCAGTACTTC.

The chain recombines TRBV18 with TRBJ1-5; D gene uncertain. Germline loops: CDR1 KGHSH, CDR2 LQKENI. V lost 1 base and J lost 3, with 4 bases in between. CDR3 size: 13 residues. As DNA, the CDR3 is TGTGCCAGCTCACCACAGATCAATCAGCCCCAGCATTTT. Amino acids: CASSPQINQPQHF.

This chain connects TRBV10-3 to TRBJ2-5, with D tentatively TRBD2 (5 bases). The V end was cut by 0 bases, the J end by 0 bases, with 5 bases between. The CDR3 extends over 14 amino acids. The V gene's germline CDR1 is ENHRY and CDR2 SYGVKD. CDR3 loop: CAISESRDQETQYF. The CDR3 DNA sequence: TGTGCCATCAGTGAGTCGAGGGACCAAGAGACCCAGTACTTC.

The V and J genes are TRBV7-3 and TRBJ2-7, with D perhaps TRBD1 (5 bases). This CDR3 has 13 residues. Trimming removed 5 bases at V and 5 bases at J, with 13 bases between. The germline gives CDR1 SGHTA, CDR2 FQGTGA. The CDR3 spells CASSNGRRDEQYF. CDR3 DNA: TGTGCCAGCAGCAACGGTCGCAGGGACGAGCAGTACTTC.

The CDR3 region has the DNA TGTGCCAGCAGTTTCATCTCCCCCACTAAGCTCGTGGAACATGAGCAGTTCTTC. This translates into CASSFISPTKLVEHEQFF. The chain uses TRBV28 and TRBJ2-1; no reliable D call. Germline V gene sequence: CDR1 MDHEN, CDR2 SYDVKM. This CDR3 is 18 amino acids long. Trimming left V 3 bases short and J 8 bases short, with 26 bases between.